The rows below give T cell receptor beta chains drawn from one sample of a study of regulatory T cells in long-lasting Graves disease. Via MiXCR, TCRdb re-called the multiplex PCR reads, giving one row per CDR3 protein. The sample shows about 470,000 distinct CDR3 sequences, roughly a fifth of them seen only once. The specimen was peripheral blood mononuclear cells (PBMCs), collected when the disease was refractory, from a patient treated with antithyroid drugs. These TCRs come from a female donor with Graves disease. Each CDR3 is given with its conserved first and last residue.

>TRBJ1-4|TRBV27|15
CASSFTQDAGEKLFF
>TRBJ1-3|TRBV6-2/TRBV6-3|17
CASSYSWRRSSGNTIYF
>TRBJ1-1|TRBV2|15
CASSEVGAQDTEAFF
>TRBJ2-7|TRBV28|17
CASSLPGTGGGTYEQYF
>TRBJ2-7|TRBV28|12
CASSRPADEQYF
>TRBJ1-2|TRBV10-3|16
CAISSDGQGQNYGYTF
>TRBJ2-5|TRBV2|14
CASSELKKQETQYF
>TRBJ1-1|TRBV6-1|14
CASSRFGVNTEAFF
>TRBJ1-5|TRBV7-2|16
CASSLLGARSNQPQHF
>TRBJ2-1|TRBV27|15
CASSLFGGQYNEQFF
>TRBJ1-1|TRBV6-2/TRBV6-3|16
CASSYSNKGQGREAFF
>TRBJ2-2|TRBV13|18
CASSLGPPSTSNTGELFF
>TRBJ1-2|TRBV6-1|16
CASEGGQGTSTYGYTF
>TRBJ1-1|TRBV19|13
CASISGLRTEAFF
>TRBJ2-7|TRBV3-1|16
CASSHRRTSGSYEQYF
>TRBJ2-7|TRBV6-2/TRBV6-3|13
CASRLDGPNEQYF
>TRBJ1-6|TRBV7-2|15
CASSWRTGENSPLHF
>TRBJ1-1|TRBV28|15
CASSLDPAGDTEAFF
>TRBJ2-3|TRBV7-8|16
CASSGSRLRNTDTQYF
>TRBJ1-1|TRBV4-3|15
CASSQDRAGNTEAFF
>TRBJ1-2|TRBV5-5|15
CASRPGQAVDYGYTF
>TRBJ2-7|TRBV6-2/TRBV6-3|16
CASSYLGAQAPDEQYF
>TRBJ1-2|TRBV2|14
CASRPSDRAQGYTF
>TRBJ1-1|TRBV20-1|13
CSASDEVNTEAFF
>TRBJ2-3|TRBV14|14
CASSQDVGPDTQYF
>TRBJ1-2|TRBV6-1|17
CASSKASVTGERYGYTF
>TRBJ2-1|TRBV7-2|14
CASSPGSGMDEQFF
>TRBJ2-5|TRBV30|12
CACNRGEKTQYF
>TRBJ2-3|TRBV11-1|15
CASSGSGGTTDTQYF
>TRBJ2-5|TRBV6-2/TRBV6-3|18
CASSYSRRKGHRGETQYF
>TRBJ1-2|TRBV7-3|19
CASSLGALDRDLNGLGYTF
>TRBJ1-2|TRBV7-6|16
CASSNHFPGFSNGYTF
>TRBJ2-3|TRBV29-1|15
CSVEGLADRTDTQYF
>TRBJ1-5|TRBV28|16
CASSLNPPGRNQPQHF
>TRBJ2-7|TRBV14|19
CASSQSRLTARASSYEQYF
>TRBJ2-7|TRBV2|15
CASSAPWDKAYEQYF
>TRBJ2-3|TRBV7-2|11
CASSPAVTQYF